This T cell receptor beta chain derives from a study of control samples from healthy donors and cancer patients. This clone has a single count. Germline V gene sequence: CDR1 MNHEY, CDR2 SVGAGI. This CDR3 contains 15 residues. Unmatched junction bases numbered 12, after V lost 5 bases and J lost 7 bases. Sequencing used immunoSEQ multiplex PCR; TCRdb keeps in-frame clones, though not all of them. The top ten hold about 5.5% of the sample, which has 150,000 or so clones, just under 95% seen once. The chain carries TRBV6-5 and TRBJ1-1; 8 positions match TRBD1. This TCR derives from a man between 18 and 35 years old in good health. Sequences were obtained from blood. CDR3 protein: CASSPAQGALIEAFF. In DNA, the CDR3 is TGTGCCAGCAGTCCGGCGCAGGGGGCGTTGATTGAAGCTTTCTTT.